This TCR beta chain emerged from a study of shared clonotypes between healthy human individuals. Study details: The study drew on a couple of women and three men aged 18 to 49 as donors.

Of note for this clone: Its antigen is as yet unknown.

Here immunoSEQ multiplex PCR was the method, and the copy in TCRdb shows in-frame clones only, minus some. Counted here are around 1.6 million clones, roughly 98% occurring once; the ten biggest clones make up approximately 0.44%. Study-level findings and limits: Blood was the sole source, and tissue repertoires probably differ. Sharing across four donors was highest in naive CD4 (approximately 5%) and lowest in memory CD8 (approximately 0.4%).

The study enrolled healthy HIV-negative adults without recent acute infections or vaccinations as donors. Per germline, CDR1 LGHNA and CDR2 YNFKEQ. The CDR3 extends over 16 amino acids. J gave up 2 bases and V 0 bases, and 5 bases lay outside the gene matches. The receptor was isolated from a man aged 25-45 years in good health. The chain couples TRBV4-2 to TRBJ2-7; 9 positions match TRBD1. The source material was naive CD4+ T cells sorted from blood. Regarding subset: CD45RA+ positively selected. The CDR3 nucleotides are TGTGCCAGCAGCCAAGAGCAACAGGGGGCAACCTACGAGCAGTACTTC. Translation: CASSQEQQGATYEQYF.